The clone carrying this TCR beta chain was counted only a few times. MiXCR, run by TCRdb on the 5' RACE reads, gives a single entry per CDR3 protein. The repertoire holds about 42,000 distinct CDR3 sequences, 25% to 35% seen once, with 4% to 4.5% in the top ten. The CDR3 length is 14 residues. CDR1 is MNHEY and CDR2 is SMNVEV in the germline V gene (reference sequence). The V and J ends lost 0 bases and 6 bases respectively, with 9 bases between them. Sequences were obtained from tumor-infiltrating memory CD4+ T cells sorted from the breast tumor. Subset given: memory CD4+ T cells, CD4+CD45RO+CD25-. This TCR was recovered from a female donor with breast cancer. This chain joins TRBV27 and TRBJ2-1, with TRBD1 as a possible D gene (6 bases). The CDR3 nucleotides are TGTGCCAGCAGTTTATCCCACAGGGCCAATGAGCAGTTCTTC. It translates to CASSLSHRANEQFF.